These 5 T cell receptor beta chains were sequenced from one sample in a study of identical twins. TCRdb processed the 5' RACE reads anew with MiXCR; each CDR3 protein has one entry. The sample holds 230,000 or so distinct CDR3 sequences; around 8% are singletons and the top ten take roughly 3.1%. Another study also made use of these data, one on yellow fever vaccine responses in identical twins.

The specimen was CD8+ T cells sorted from blood. The receptors were sampled from a woman younger than 35 in good health.

V usage is TRBV5-6 and J usage is TRBJ2-7; D might be TRBD1 (6 bases). The CDR3 runs to 13 residues. Trimming pared 5 bases from V and 6 bases from J, leaving 15 bases between. Germline V CDR1 and CDR2: SGHDT, YYEEEE. In nucleotides, the CDR3 is TGTGCCAGCAGTATAATACAGGGTGCCGAGCAGTACTTC. It is translated as CASSIIQGAEQYF.

This clonotype showed up just a few times. This chain uses TRBV4-3 with TRBJ2-7; D may be TRBD2 (7 bases). V gave up 0 bases and J gave up 4 bases, with 19 bases separating them. The CDR3 has 17 amino acids. Germline V gives CDR1 LGHNA, CDR2 YSLEER. The CDR3 DNA sequence: TGCGCCAGCAGCCAAGAACCCTGGGGGGCGGGAGCGTACGAGCAGTACTTC. Encoded protein: CASSQEPWGAGAYEQYF.

This clonotype has a count of ten or more. The rearrangement uses TRBV25-1 and TRBJ2-7; the D gene is possibly TRBD1 (5 bases). V lost 3 bases, J lost 3 bases, and 15 bases lay in between. CDR3 size: 15 residues. CDR1 and CDR2 (germline): MGHDK, SYGVNS. The CDR3 spells CASSDPGSFYYEQYF. The DNA for the CDR3 is TGTGCCAGCAGTGACCCAGGGTCCTTTTACTACGAGCAGTACTTC.

The sample holds many counts of this clonotype. The J gene is TRBJ2-5, the V gene TRBV20-1; either TRBD1 or TRBD2 may fit D (5 bases each). Trimming took off 6 bases at V and 2 bases at J, with 16 bases between the two ends. The germline V gene has CDR1 DFQATT and CDR2 SNEGSKA (reference sequence). This CDR3 contains 14 residues. CDR3 sequence reads: CSARTGAEQETQYF. The CDR3 DNA is TGCAGTGCACGCACCGGGGCCGAACAAGAGACCCAGTACTTC.

This clonotype has at least ten counts. The genes are TRBV7-6 and TRBJ1-4; tentatively, D is TRBD1 (5 bases). The germline V gene has CDR1 SGHVS and CDR2 FNYEAQ. V was clipped by 5 bases and J by 5 bases, with 15 bases between them. The CDR3 consists of 15 residues. As DNA, the CDR3 is TGTGCCAGCAGCCTAGGGGCCTCACGCAATGAAAAACTGTTTTTT. Its protein product is CASSLGASRNEKLFF.